A selection of T cell receptor beta chains follows, all from one sample in a study of control samples from healthy donors and cancer patients. Some clones are missing from TCRdb's copy, which holds only in-frame ones; the method was immunoSEQ multiplex PCR. The table records 140,000 to 150,000 clones, approximately 93% of them present only once. The sample was blood. Source of these receptors: a man aged 18 to 29 in good health. Both conserved end residues are part of each CDR3. D genes are given only for firm matches. Clone size appears in some rows only: once, few, many, or a class for an expanded clone.

>TRBD2|TRBV28|-|TRBJ2-7
CASSYGLAATLSYEQYF
TGTGCCAGCAGTTATGGACTAGCGGCCACCCTCTCCTACGAGCAGTACTTC
>-|TRBV11-2|-|TRBJ2-7
CASSPDIILYEQYF
TGTGCCAGCAGTCCCGATATAATCCTCTACGAGCAGTACTTC
>-|TRBV18|few|TRBJ2-7
CASYRSTSYEQYF
TGTGCCAGCTACCGCAGTACGTCCTACGAGCAGTACTTC
>-|TRBV9|-|TRBJ2-1
CASSVGGRGSYNEQFF
TGTGCCAGCAGCGTAGGGGGGCGGGGCTCCTACAATGAGCAGTTCTTC
>-|TRBV11-3|-|TRBJ1-1
CASSLTQSHTEAFF
TGTGCCAGCAGCTTAACTCAGTCTCACACTGAAGCTTTCTTT
>-|TRBV12-3/TRBV12-4|-|TRBJ2-7
CASRIGTAYEQYF
TGTGCCAGCAGGATCGGGACGGCCTACGAGCAGTACTTC
>TRBD2|TRBV4-3|-|TRBJ2-7
CASSQEFIWSGSDEQYF
TGCGCCAGCAGCCAAGAATTTATTTGGAGCGGGAGTGACGAGCAGTACTTC
>-|TRBV5-1|-|TRBJ2-5
CASSLGRAQETQYF
TGCGCCAGCAGCTTGGGCAGGGCACAAGAGACCCAGTACTTC
>-|TRBV5-6|-|TRBJ2-7
CASSIGPMVRARISYEQYF
TGTGCCAGCAGTATTGGCCCCATGGTACGGGCGAGGATCTCCTACGAGCAGTACTTC
>-|TRBV28|-|TRBJ1-4
CASSSGQSPNEKLFF
TGTGCCAGCAGTTCGGGCCAGAGTCCCAATGAAAAACTGTTTTTT
>-|TRBV7-9|-|TRBJ1-6
CASSLGETVTNSPLHF
TGTGCCAGCAGCTTAGGTGAAACGGTTACGAATTCACCCCTCCACTTT
>-|TRBV25-1|-|TRBJ2-1
CASSVYNEQFF
TGTGCCAGCTCCGTGTACAATGAGCAGTTCTTC
>-|TRBV15|-|TRBJ1-3
CATSRTLRDRNTIYF
TGTGCCACCAGCAGGACACTCAGGGACCGAAACACCATATATTTT
>-|TRBV6-6|once|TRBJ1-5
CASSDYHNQPQHF
TGTGCCAGCAGCGACTACCACAATCAGCCCCAGCATTTT
>-|TRBV6-5|-|TRBJ1-5
CASSFGSNQPQHF
TGTGCCAGCAGTTTCGGTAGCAATCAGCCCCAGCATTTT
>TRBD1|TRBV28|-|TRBJ1-5
CASSPQDRVQPQHF
TGTGCCAGCAGTCCCCAGGACAGGGTTCAGCCCCAGCATTTT
>TRBD2|TRBV28|-|TRBJ2-7
CAGGGTSGGTPYEQYF
TGTGCCGGGGGGGGGACTAGCGGGGGAACCCCCTACGAGCAGTACTTC
>-|TRBV28|once|TRBJ2-6
CASSGSPGANVLTF
TGTGCCAGTTCAGGGTCCCCCGGGGCCAACGTCCTGACTTTC
>-|TRBV5-1|-|TRBJ1-1
CASSLAGASNTEAFF
TGCGCCAGCAGCTTGGCCGGGGCGTCGAACACTGAAGCTTTCTTT
>-|TRBV6-2/TRBV6-3|-|TRBJ1-1
CASSYALGWGTEAFF
TGTGCCAGCAGTTACGCTCTGGGCTGGGGCACTGAAGCTTTCTTT
>TRBD1|TRBV11-2|-|TRBJ1-1
CASSLPRTGGSEAFF
TGTGCCAGCAGCTTACCTCGGACAGGAGGTAGTGAAGCTTTCTTT
>-|TRBV6-6|-|TRBJ1-6
CASSYRPSRDSPLHF
TGTGCCAGCAGTTACAGGCCTTCCCGGGATTCACCCCTCCACTTT
>TRBD1|TRBV7-2|once|TRBJ2-3
CASSLVMTGRQSDTQYF
TGTGCCAGCAGCCTGGTTATGACAGGGCGGCAGTCAGATACGCAGTATTTT
>-|TRBV6-5|-|TRBJ1-4
CASSRAGEKLFF
TGTGCCAGCAGTAGGGCCGGGGAAAAACTGTTTTTT
>-|TRBV5-1|-|TRBJ2-7
CASSLNDDKYEQYF
TGCGCCAGCAGCTTGAACGATGACAAGTACGAGCAGTACTTC
>TRBD1|TRBV7-8|-|TRBJ2-3
CASSLGGQGTADTQYF
TGTGCCAGCAGCTTAGGGGGACAGGGGACCGCAGATACGCAGTATTTT
>-|TRBV5-5|-|TRBJ2-7
CASSRRGIDNEQYF
TGTGCCAGCAGCCGTAGGGGGATTGACAACGAGCAGTACTTC
>-|TRBV6-6|-|TRBJ1-5
CASSYSPDQPQHF
TGTGCCAGCAGTTACTCACCCGATCAGCCCCAGCATTTT
>TRBD1|TRBV6-5|-|TRBJ1-2
CASTLYRGVDGYTF
TGTGCCAGCACCTTATACAGGGGGGTAGATGGCTACACCTTC
>TRBD1|TRBV28|-|TRBJ1-1
CASRDRGTNTEAFF
TGTGCCAGCAGGGACAGGGGAACGAACACTGAAGCTTTCTTT
>TRBD1|TRBV5-6|-|TRBJ2-3
CASSLDRGTDTQYF
TGTGCCAGCAGCCTGGACAGGGGCACAGATACGCAGTATTTT